The clone carrying this T cell receptor beta chain appeared a few times. These data are taken from a study of blood T cells in healthy people across ages. The germline V gene has CDR1 LGHNA and CDR2 YNFKEQ. This CDR3 has 15 amino acids. V was clipped by 0 bases and J by 6 bases, with 12 bases between them. Primers used in a second PCR of about 7 to 12 cycles were a sample-barcoded 5' primer and a J-beta primer mix. Every molecule of cDNA carried a tag from a template-switch adaptor with 12 random nucleotides. TCRdb reprocessed the 5' RACE reads with MiXCR, giving one entry per CDR3 protein. The sample lists 650,000 to 1,000,000 distinct CDR3 sequences, under 40% seen once, with over 10% in the top ten.

The chain uses TRBV4-2 and TRBJ2-1, with unresolved D. This receptor was identified in a man aged 18 to 35 in good health. The source material was blood. CDR3 protein: CASSQDLGRANEQFF. As DNA, the CDR3 is TGTGCCAGCAGCCAAGATCTGGGTAGGGCCAATGAGCAGTTCTTC.